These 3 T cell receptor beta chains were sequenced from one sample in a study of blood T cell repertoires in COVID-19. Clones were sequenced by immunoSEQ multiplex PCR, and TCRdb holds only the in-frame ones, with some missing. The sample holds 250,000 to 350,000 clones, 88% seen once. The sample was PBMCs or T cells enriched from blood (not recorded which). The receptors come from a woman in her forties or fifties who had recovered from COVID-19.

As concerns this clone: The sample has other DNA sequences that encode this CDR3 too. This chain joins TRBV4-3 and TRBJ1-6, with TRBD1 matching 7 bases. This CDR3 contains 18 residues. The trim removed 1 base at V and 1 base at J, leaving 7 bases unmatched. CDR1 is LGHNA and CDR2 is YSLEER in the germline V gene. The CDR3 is CASSQANRGMSYNSPLHF. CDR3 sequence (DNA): TGCGCCAGCAGCCAAGCAAACAGGGGAATGTCCTATAATTCACCCCTCCACTTT.

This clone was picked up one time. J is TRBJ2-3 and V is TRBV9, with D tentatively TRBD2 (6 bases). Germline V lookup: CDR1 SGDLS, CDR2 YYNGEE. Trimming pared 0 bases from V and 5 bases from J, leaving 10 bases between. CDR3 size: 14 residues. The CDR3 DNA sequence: TGTGCCAGCAGCGTAGCCGGGAGAGGAGATACGCAGTATTTT. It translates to CASSVAGRGDTQYF.

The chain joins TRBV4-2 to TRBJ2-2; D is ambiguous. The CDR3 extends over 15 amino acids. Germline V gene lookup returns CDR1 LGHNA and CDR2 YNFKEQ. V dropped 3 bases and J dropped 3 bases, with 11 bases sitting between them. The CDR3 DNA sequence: TGTGCCAGCAGCCACCGGTCCGATGACACCGGGGAGCTGTTTTTT. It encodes CASSHRSDDTGELFF.